The rows below give T cell receptor beta chains drawn from one sample of a study of Tregs in tolerant kidney transplant recipients. Sequencing was performed with immunoSEQ multiplex PCR; in TCRdb, only in-frame clones are kept and a portion is missing. Of 95,000 or so clones listed, 90% to 95% are singletons. Sequences were derived from CD4+ T cells from blood (PBMCs), sampled 12 months after the transplant. The source of these receptors is a human patient who received a combined kidney and bone marrow transplant. Some T cells may originate from the graft donor. The CDR3 runs from the conserved cysteine through the conserved F or W. Fields, in order: D gene, V gene, J gene, clone size, CDR3 protein, CDR3 DNA. A D gene is named only where the DNA matches it firmly. Size is omitted from some rows. Given values are once, few, many or a class for expanded clones.

d_gene: NA
v_gene: TRBV5-6
j_gene: TRBJ1-3
abundance: NA
CDR3aa: CASSLDRVGNTIYF
CDR3nt: TGTGCCAGCAGCTTGGACAGGGTGGGAAACACCATATATTTT

d_gene: NA
v_gene: TRBV5-4
j_gene: TRBJ2-1
abundance: NA
CDR3aa: CASSWPSPSYNEQFF
CDR3nt: TGTGCCAGCAGCTGGCCCTCCCCCTCCTACAATGAGCAGTTCTTC

d_gene: NA
v_gene: TRBV18
j_gene: TRBJ2-7
abundance: once
CDR3aa: CASSPLSVSYEQYF
CDR3nt: TGTGCCAGCTCTCCTCTGTCAGTCTCCTACGAGCAGTACTTC

d_gene: TRBD2
v_gene: TRBV7-2
j_gene: TRBJ2-5
abundance: NA
CDR3aa: CASSPRTSGAETQYF
CDR3nt: TGTGCCAGCAGCCCCCGGACTAGCGGGGCAGAGACCCAGTACTTC

d_gene: TRBD2
v_gene: TRBV5-1
j_gene: TRBJ2-3
abundance: NA
CDR3aa: CASSLNSGGAMDTQYF
CDR3nt: TGCGCCAGCAGCTTGAATAGCGGGGGGGCTATGGATACGCAGTATTTT

d_gene: TRBD1
v_gene: TRBV5-6
j_gene: TRBJ1-1
abundance: NA
CDR3aa: CASSIIAGTANTEAFF
CDR3nt: TGTGCCAGCAGCATTATCGCCGGGACAGCGAACACTGAAGCTTTCTTT

d_gene: NA
v_gene: TRBV5-1
j_gene: TRBJ2-5
abundance: NA
CDR3aa: CASSLGGGEETQYF
CDR3nt: TGCGCCAGCAGCTTGGGAGGGGGGGAAGAGACCCAGTACTTC

d_gene: NA
v_gene: TRBV18
j_gene: TRBJ2-3
abundance: once
CDR3aa: CASSPHRRGATSTDTQYF
CDR3nt: TGTGCCAGCTCACCACACCGTCGGGGGGCCACTAGCACAGATACGCAGTATTTT

d_gene: TRBD1
v_gene: TRBV5-1
j_gene: TRBJ2-7
abundance: NA
CDR3aa: CASRRGQGDHNEQYF
CDR3nt: TGCGCCAGCAGGAGGGGACAGGGGGATCATAACGAGCAGTACTTC

d_gene: NA
v_gene: TRBV20-1
j_gene: TRBJ1-1
abundance: NA
CDR3aa: CSAVNSLRAFF
CDR3nt: TGCAGTGCCGTCAACAGCTTACGGGCTTTCTTT

d_gene: NA
v_gene: TRBV7-2
j_gene: TRBJ2-2
abundance: NA
CDR3aa: CASSPRHFSGELFF
CDR3nt: TGTGCCAGCAGCCCACGACATTTTTCCGGGGAGCTGTTTTTT

d_gene: NA
v_gene: TRBV10-3
j_gene: TRBJ1-1
abundance: NA
CDR3aa: CALQRDLNTEAFF
CDR3nt: TGTGCCTTACAGAGGGATTTAAACACTGAAGCTTTCTTT

d_gene: NA
v_gene: TRBV6-4
j_gene: TRBJ1-5
abundance: once
CDR3aa: CASSFQENQPQHF
CDR3nt: TGTGCCAGCAGTTTTCAGGAAAATCAGCCCCAGCATTTT